This is a list of T cell receptor beta chains from one sample in a study of OX40 agonist ivuxolimab in advanced cancers. Sequencing was performed with immunoSEQ multiplex PCR; in TCRdb, only in-frame clones are kept and a portion is missing. The data show 70,000 to 85,000 clones, 84% seen once. The sample was CD4+ or CD8+ T cells sorted from blood, taken in a trial of the OX40 agonist ivuxolimab. These receptors all come from an adult with an advanced solid tumor such as melanoma, head and neck, liver or kidney cancer. CDR3s include the opening cysteine and the closing phenylalanine or tryptophan. A D gene is named only where the DNA matches it firmly. For some rows the clone size is stated as once, few or many, or as a class when expanded; others skip it.

d_call	v_call	clone_size	j_call	cdr3_aa	cdr3_nt
.	TRBV6-5	.	TRBJ1-2	CASKQGPDYGYTF	TGTGCCAGCAAACAAGGACCCGACTATGGCTACACCTTC
.	TRBV29-1	.	TRBJ2-5	CSVAPKVETQYF	TGCAGCGTGGCCCCCAAAGTGGAGACCCAGTACTTC
TRBD2	TRBV7-9	.	TRBJ2-3	CASSLGGTSGKDTQYF	TGTGCCAGCAGCTTAGGAGGGACTAGCGGGAAGGATACGCAGTATTTT
.	TRBV7-2	.	TRBJ2-5	CASSPRRIKETQYF	TGTGCCAGCAGCCCCCGGCGGATCAAAGAGACCCAGTACTTC
.	TRBV18	.	TRBJ2-7	CASSPQLGTYEQYF	TGTGCCAGCTCACCACAATTAGGGACCTACGAGCAGTACTTC
.	TRBV6-5	.	TRBJ1-1	CASSAPPLQPEAFF	TGTGCCAGCAGTGCCCCACCCCTGCAACCTGAAGCTTTCTTT
TRBD2	TRBV4-1	.	TRBJ2-1	CASSQTPGLAGAEQFF	TGCGCCAGCAGCCAAACACCAGGACTAGCGGGAGCTGAGCAGTTCTTC
.	TRBV7-8	.	TRBJ1-1	CASSLARGPLEAFF	TGTGCCAGCAGCTTAGCCCGGGGCCCATTAGAAGCTTTCTTT
TRBD2	TRBV4-1	.	TRBJ2-2	CASSQELAGVTGELFF	TGCGCCAGCAGCCAAGAACTAGCGGGCGTCACCGGGGAGCTGTTTTTT
TRBD1	TRBV2	.	TRBJ2-7	CASSEGQETYEQYF	TGTGCCAGCAGTGAGGGACAGGAGACCTACGAGCAGTACTTC
TRBD1	TRBV19	once	TRBJ2-1	CASSTTTGQLHEQFF	TGTGCCAGTAGTACCACCACGGGACAGCTCCATGAGCAGTTCTTC
.	TRBV2	.	TRBJ1-5	CASSEGVGNQPQHF	TGTGCCAGCAGTGAGGGGGTGGGCAATCAGCCCCAGCATTTT
TRBD2	TRBV29-1	.	TRBJ2-1	CSAAKGGSSYNEQFF	TGCAGCGCTGCGAAGGGCGGGAGCTCCTACAATGAGCAGTTCTTC
.	TRBV28	.	TRBJ1-6	CASSLSRGYSPLHF	TGTGCCAGCAGTTTATCGAGGGGTTACTCACCCCTCCACTTT
.	TRBV19	few	TRBJ1-5	CASSIARNQPQHF	TGTGCCAGTAGTATAGCCCGAAATCAGCCCCAGCATTTT
.	TRBV10-3	few	TRBJ1-5	CATGSNREPQPQHF	TGTGCCACGGGATCGAACAGGGAGCCTCAGCCCCAGCATTTT
TRBD1	TRBV5-1	.	TRBJ1-4	CASSLSGGGEKLFF	TGCGCCAGCAGCTTATCAGGGGGTGGAGAAAAACTGTTTTTT
TRBD2	TRBV6-1	.	TRBJ2-1	CASSHTSGSRHEQFF	TGTGCCAGCAGCCATACTAGCGGGAGTCGCCATGAGCAGTTCTTC
.	TRBV2	.	TRBJ1-5	CASSSEGVSNQPQHF	TGTGCCAGCAGTTCAGAGGGGGTTAGCAATCAGCCCCAGCATTTT
TRBD2	TRBV6-5	few	TRBJ2-7	CASSSGLAVWQYF	TGTGCCAGCAGTTCAGGACTAGCGGTTTGGCAGTACTTC
TRBD1	TRBV2	.	TRBJ2-5	CASSEDGTGGETQYF	TGTGCCAGCAGTGAAGACGGGACAGGGGGGGAGACCCAGTACTTC
TRBD1	TRBV29-1	.	TRBJ2-7	CSARDRGDHEQYF	TGCAGCGCCAGGGACAGGGGGGACCACGAGCAGTACTTC
.	TRBV18	.	TRBJ2-3	CASSPYSTDTQYF	TGTGCCAGCTCACCTTACAGCACAGATACGCAGTATTTT
.	TRBV2	.	TRBJ2-1	CASSEPPGRVALYNEQFF	TGTGCCAGCAGTGAACCCCCGGGTAGGGTGGCTCTCTACAATGAGCAGTTCTTC
TRBD1	TRBV10-3	.	TRBJ1-5	CAISQGTGNQPQHF	TGTGCCATCAGTCAAGGGACAGGTAATCAGCCCCAGCATTTT
.	TRBV7-2	.	TRBJ1-4	CASSPLGAGSEKLFF	TGTGCCAGCAGCCCCCTCGGTGCAGGGTCAGAAAAACTGTTTTTT
.	TRBV9	.	TRBJ2-1	CASSAAGWGYNEQFF	TGTGCCAGCAGCGCTGCGGGGTGGGGGTACAATGAGCAGTTCTTC
.	TRBV27	.	TRBJ2-1	CASSLLARTYNEQFF	TGTGCCAGCAGTTTATTGGCTAGGACCTACAATGAGCAGTTCTTC
.	TRBV15	.	TRBJ1-2	CATSRDLEGRHGYTF	TGTGCCACCAGCAGAGATTTGGAGGGTAGGCATGGCTACACCTTC
.	TRBV2	.	TRBJ1-5	CASRREGNQPQHF	TGTGCCAGTCGCAGGGAGGGCAATCAGCCCCAGCATTTT
TRBD2	TRBV7-9	.	TRBJ2-3	CASSLSGRTDTQYF	TGTGCCAGCAGTCTGAGCGGGAGGACAGATACGCAGTATTTT
.	TRBV9	medium-sized	TRBJ1-4	CASSKTAAEIEKLFF	TGTGCCAGCAGCAAAACAGCAGCGGAGATTGAAAAACTGTTTTTT
.	TRBV6-5	few	TRBJ1-2	CASRGASNYGYTF	TGTGCCAGCAGGGGCGCGTCTAACTATGGCTACACCTTC
.	TRBV6-4	.	TRBJ2-6	CASSQWAGANVLTF	TGTGCCAGCAGTCAATGGGCTGGGGCCAACGTCCTGACTTTC
TRBD1	TRBV19	.	TRBJ1-5	CASSQTGANQPQHF	TGTGCCAGTAGCCAGACAGGGGCGAATCAGCCCCAGCATTTT